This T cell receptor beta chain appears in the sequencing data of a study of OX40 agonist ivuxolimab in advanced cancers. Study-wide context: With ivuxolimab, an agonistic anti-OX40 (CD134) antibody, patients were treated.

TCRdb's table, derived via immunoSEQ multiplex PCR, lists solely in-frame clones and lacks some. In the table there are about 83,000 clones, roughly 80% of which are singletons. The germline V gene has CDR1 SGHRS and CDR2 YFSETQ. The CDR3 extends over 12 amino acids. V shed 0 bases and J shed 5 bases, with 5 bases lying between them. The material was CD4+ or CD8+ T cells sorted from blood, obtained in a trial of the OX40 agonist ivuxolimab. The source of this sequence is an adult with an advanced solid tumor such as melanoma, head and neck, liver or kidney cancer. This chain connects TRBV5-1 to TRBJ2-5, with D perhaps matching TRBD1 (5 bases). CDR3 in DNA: TGCGCCAGCAGCTTGGAGGGGGAGACCCAGTACTTC. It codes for CASSLEGETQYF.